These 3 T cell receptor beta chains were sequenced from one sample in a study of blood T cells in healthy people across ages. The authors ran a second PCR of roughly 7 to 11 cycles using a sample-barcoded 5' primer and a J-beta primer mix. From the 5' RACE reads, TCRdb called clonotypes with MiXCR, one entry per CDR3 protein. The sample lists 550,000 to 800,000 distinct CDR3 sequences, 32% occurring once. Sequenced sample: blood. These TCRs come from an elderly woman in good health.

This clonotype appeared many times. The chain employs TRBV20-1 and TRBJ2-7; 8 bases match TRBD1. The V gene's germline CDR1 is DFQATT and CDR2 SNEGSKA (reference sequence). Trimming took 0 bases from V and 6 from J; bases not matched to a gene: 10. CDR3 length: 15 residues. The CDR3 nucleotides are TGCAGTGCTAGAGATACCAGGGGGCAGTTTTCCGAGCAGTACTTC. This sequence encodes CSARDTRGQFSEQYF.

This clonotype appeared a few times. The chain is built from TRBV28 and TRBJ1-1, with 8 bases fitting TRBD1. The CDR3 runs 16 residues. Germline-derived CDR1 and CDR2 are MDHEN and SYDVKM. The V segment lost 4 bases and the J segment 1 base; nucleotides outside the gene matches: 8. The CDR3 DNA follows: TGTGCCAGCAGTTCCCCAGCCCAGGGGGCGAACACTGAAGCTTTCTTT. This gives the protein CASSSPAQGANTEAFF.

CDR3 nucleotide sequence: TGTGCCAGCAGTTATATGAGGCTAGAGAACACTGAAGCTTTCTTT. Translation gives CASSYMRLENTEAFF. The V gene is TRBV6-6, the J gene TRBJ1-1; D is undetermined. The CDR3 has 15 residues. V was shortened by 3 bases and J by 1 base, with 12 bases between the two germline ends. From germline, CDR1 is MNHNY and CDR2 SVGAGI (reference sequence).